Following are 27 T cell receptor beta chains from one sample sequenced in a study of OX40 agonist ivuxolimab in advanced cancers. Using immunoSEQ multiplex PCR, the repertoire was profiled, and TCRdb retains in-frame clones only, with some absent. There are around 60,000 clones in the sample; less than 85% occur only once, and 11% lies in the top ten. Material: CD4+ or CD8+ T cells sorted from blood, obtained in a trial of the OX40 agonist ivuxolimab. The receptor set was obtained from an adult with an advanced solid tumor such as melanoma, head and neck, liver or kidney cancer.

This clone is termed medium-sized. One end of the junction fails to match germline, which may point to a read error. This chain connects TRBV7-7 to TRBJ2-7; D call uncertain. Germline values: CDR1 SSHAT, CDR2 FNYEAQ (reference sequence). This CDR3 is built from 14 residues. CDR3 loop: CASSPWAGSYEQYF. The CDR3 DNA is TGTGCTAGCAGCCCCTGGGCAGGATCCTACGAGCAGTACTTC.

The V gene is TRBV7-9, the J gene TRBJ1-6, with D maybe TRBD1 (6 bases). Per germline, CDR1 SEHNR and CDR2 FQNEAQ (reference sequence). V lost 7 bases and J lost 8, with 9 bases in between. This CDR3 is 12 amino acids long. CDR3 sequence reads: CASTKGDSPLHF. The CDR3 DNA sequence: TGTGCCAGCACCAAGGGGGATTCACCCCTCCACTTT.

This clone was seen at least ten times. The V and J genes are TRBV12-5 and TRBJ2-4; TRBD2 matches 8 bases. V shed 3 bases, J shed 0 bases, and the junction held 10 bases outside the gene matches. The CDR3 covers 18 residues. Germline CDR1 and CDR2: LGHNT and FRNRAP. The CDR3 DNA reads TGTGCTAGTGGTTTTAGGGTAGCGGGGCTGCAAGCCAAAAACATTCAGTACTTC. Translated: CASGFRVAGLQAKNIQYF.

The rearrangement uses TRBV18 and TRBJ2-5; TRBD2 might be the D (5 bases). The V end was cut by 6 bases, the J end by 4 bases, with 15 bases between. This CDR3 spans 14 amino acids. Germline values: CDR1 KGHSH, CDR2 LQKENI. The DNA for the CDR3 is TGTGCCAGCTCGAGGAGCGGAGTGGGAGAGACCCAGTACTTC. Translating it yields CASSRSGVGETQYF.

This clone was recorded once. The chain carries TRBV12-5 and TRBJ1-4, with 7 nucleotides matching TRBD1. Germline V gene sequence: CDR1 LGHNT, CDR2 FRNRAP. The CDR3 has 16 residues. Losses at the gene ends were 1 base for V and 7 bases for J; bases not matched to a gene: 9. CDR3 amino acids: CASGLAAGTVGEKLFF. Here the CDR3 DNA reads TGTGCTAGTGGTTTGGCGGCAGGGACAGTCGGTGAAAAACTGTTTTTT.

CDR3 DNA: TGTGCCAGCAGCCAAGGGGAAAAGGAAAAACTGTTTTTT. This translates into CASSQGEKEKLFF. The chain has TRBV14 and TRBJ1-4, with D unresolved. This CDR3 comprises 13 residues. Looked up from germline, CDR1 is SGHDN and CDR2 is FVKESK. Trimming pared 1 base from V and 8 bases from J, leaving 8 bases between.

This chain connects TRBV15 to TRBJ2-3; TRBD2 matches at 11 bases. Unmatched junction bases numbered 4, after V lost 5 bases and J lost 0 bases. The CDR3 length is 16 residues. Looked up from germline, CDR1 is LNHNV and CDR2 is YYDKDF (reference sequence). The CDR3 protein is CATSSRLAGSTDTQYF. The CDR3 DNA sequence: TGTGCCACCAGCTCCCGACTAGCGGGGAGCACAGATACGCAGTATTTT.

The chain has TRBV29-1 and TRBJ2-1; 7 bases are a match to TRBD1. The CDR3 is 14 amino acids. J lost 7 bases, V lost 6 bases, and 12 bases had no gene match. Germline V CDR1 and CDR2: SQVTM, ANQGSEA. The CDR3 protein is CSVPGQIPTNEQFF. The CDR3 bases are TGCAGCGTACCGGGACAGATCCCCACTAATGAGCAGTTCTTC.

The chain has TRBV7-3 and TRBJ2-1; possibly TRBD2 for D (6 bases). CDR3 length equals 15 residues. Germline V lookup: CDR1 SGHTA, CDR2 FQGTGA. Trimming stripped 1 base from V and 5 bases from J, with 12 bases between. The DNA of the CDR3 is TGTGCCAGCAGCTTAAGGGGCGGGACCAACAATGAGCAGTTCTTC. Translated, it gives CASSLRGGTNNEQFF.

The chain links TRBV4-1 to TRBJ2-3; D is undetermined. This CDR3 contains 14 residues. The V and J ends lost 6 bases and 0 bases respectively, with 10 bases between them. Per the germline V gene, CDR1 is MGHRA and CDR2 is YSYEKL. CDR3 residues: CASSTSRSTDTQYF. CDR3 bases: TGCGCCAGCAGTACAAGTAGGAGCACAGATACGCAGTATTTT.

This clone is categorized as medium-sized. This CDR3 is also generated by other DNA sequences in the sample. V is TRBV9 and J is TRBJ2-7; D gene uncertain. V lost 0 bases, J lost 1 base, and 5 bases lay in between. Germline V gene data show CDR1 as SGDLS and CDR2 as YYNGEE. The CDR3 loop spans 13 amino acids. The CDR3 is CASSVGSSYEQYF. CDR3 DNA sequence: TGTGCCAGCAGCGTAGGTAGTTCCTACGAGCAGTACTTC.

This CDR3 reads CASSTGTGNYGYTF. The CDR3 nucleotides read TGTGCCAGCAGTACCGGGACAGGGAACTATGGCTACACCTTC. J is TRBJ1-2 and V is TRBV13; 9 nucleotides line up with TRBD1. The CDR3 spans 14 residues. With 6 bases clipped from V and 2 bases from J, the junction kept 4 bases outside the gene matches. Germline V lookup: CDR1 PRHDT, CDR2 FYEKMQ (reference sequence).

The chain couples TRBV14 to TRBJ2-7, with a possible D match to TRBD2 (6 bases). The CDR3 consists of 15 residues. In germline, CDR1 is SGHDN, CDR2 FVKESK. The ends were cut back, 2 bases at V and 3 bases at J, with 14 bases in the middle. CDR3 DNA sequence: TGTGCCAGCAGCCAATCGGGAGAGGTCTTCTACGAGCAGTACTTC. Its translation is CASSQSGEVFYEQYF.

The gene calls are TRBV7-2 and TRBJ2-5, with D perhaps TRBD2 (6 bases). The DNA end is more similar to TRBJ2-7, so the J call may be wrong. CDR3 size: 13 residues. Per the germline V gene, CDR1 is SGHTA and CDR2 is FQGNSA. CDR3 in amino acids: CASSLPGLLEQYF. The CDR3, as DNA: TGTGCCAGCAGCTTACCGGGACTCCTCGAGCAGTACTTC.

The CDR3 sequence is CASSLVGGGELFF. As DNA, the CDR3 is TGTGCCAGCAGCTTAGTGGGTGGCGGGGAGCTGTTTTTT. This chain connects TRBV11-2 to TRBJ2-2, with D hard to call. Germline-derived CDR1 and CDR2 are SGHAT and FQNNGV. CDR3 length: 13 residues. Trimming took 1 base from V and 7 from J, leaving 7 bases between them.

V is TRBV4-3 and J is TRBJ2-3; 9 bases agree with TRBD2. Per germline, CDR1 LGHNA and CDR2 YSLEER. The CDR3 consists of 17 residues. V was pared by 1 base and J by 6 bases, with 11 bases of the junction left unmatched. CDR3 region: CASSQGIGAGGPDTQYF. The CDR3 nucleotides are TGCGCCAGCAGCCAAGGTATAGGCGCGGGGGGGCCCGATACGCAGTATTTT.

This chain uses TRBV4-3 with TRBJ1-2; TRBD1 is a possible D gene (5 bases). The CDR3 sequence is 15 residues long. The ends were cut back, 0 bases at V and 4 bases at J, with 12 bases in the middle. From germline, CDR1 is LGHNA and CDR2 YSLEER. The CDR3 here is CASSQDHPGSYGYTF. CDR3 DNA: TGCGCCAGCAGCCAAGATCATCCAGGGAGCTATGGCTACACCTTC.

The CDR3 spells CASSTYATNEKLFF. As DNA, the CDR3 is TGTGCCAGCAGCACATATGCAACTAATGAAAAACTGTTTTTT. This chain uses TRBV7-9 with TRBJ1-4, with no clear D. Trimming removed 5 bases from V and 0 bases from J, with 7 bases in between. The CDR3 extends over 14 amino acids. Germline CDR1 SEHNR, CDR2 FQNEAQ (reference sequence).

The chain carries TRBV10-3 and TRBJ1-1; 9 bases are shared with TRBD1. Germline V gene lookup returns CDR1 ENHRY and CDR2 SYGVKD. CDR3 size: 14 residues. J was trimmed by 4 bases and V by 0 bases; bases with no gene match: 0. This CDR3 reads CAISESTGGTEAFF. The CDR3 DNA reads TGTGCCATCAGTGAGTCGACAGGGGGCACTGAAGCTTTCTTT.

This sequence joins TRBV7-3 and TRBJ2-3; D remains unclear. Deletions cut 1 base from V and 3 bases from J, with 8 bases between. CDR1 SGHTA and CDR2 FQGTGA come from the germline V gene. This CDR3 has 14 amino acids. This CDR3 is CASSLIPNTDTQYF. The CDR3 coding sequence is TGTGCCAGCAGCTTAATTCCCAATACAGATACGCAGTATTTT.

This chain connects TRBV25-1 to TRBJ2-7; unclear D gene. The germline gives CDR1 MGHDK, CDR2 SYGVNS. This CDR3 spans 15 amino acids. Between the trimmed V and J ends, which lost 3 bases and 0 bases, there was a span of 12 bases. The CDR3: CASSDPTLSSYEQYF. As DNA, the CDR3 is TGTGCCAGCAGTGACCCCACGTTAAGCTCCTACGAGCAGTACTTC.

J is TRBJ2-5 and V is TRBV28; weak D call: TRBD1 (6 bases). The DNA matches TRBJ2-7 better at its end, which makes the J call doubtful. This CDR3 is 16 amino acids long. Looked up from germline, CDR1 is MDHEN and CDR2 is SYDVKM. The CDR3 DNA is TGTGCCAGCAGTCCCTACGTCGAGGACAGAGCCTACGAGCAGTACTTC. It translates to CASSPYVEDRAYEQYF.

The chain joins TRBV5-4 to TRBJ2-1, with a tentative D call TRBD1 (6 bases). Trimming left V 4 bases short and J 5 bases short, with 16 bases between. CDR1 is SGHNT and CDR2 is YYREEE in the germline V gene (reference sequence). The CDR3 covers 15 residues. The CDR3 DNA follows: TGTGCCAGCAGCCGGGACACCGGAGTGCACAATGAGCAGTTCTTC. This gives the protein CASSRDTGVHNEQFF. Drawing the rest from reference TRBV5-4 and TRBJ2-1, the complete variable domain is ETGVTQSPTHLIKTRGQQVTLRCSSQSGHNTVSWYQQALGQGPQFIFQYYREEENGRGNFPPRFSGLQFPNYSSELNVNALELDDSALYLCASSRDTGVHNEQFFGPGTRLTVL.

The V call is TRBV27, the J call TRBJ1-4, with TRBD1 matching over 8 bases. CDR1 is MNHEY and CDR2 is SMNVEV in the germline V gene (reference sequence). The CDR3 spans 15 residues. V lost 6 bases, J lost 8 bases, and 11 bases stayed unmatched. The CDR3 DNA sequence: TGTGCCAGCAGACAGGGGGGCTCACGTTGGGAAAAACTGTTTTTT. It specifies CASRQGGSRWEKLFF.

The V gene is TRBV19, the J gene TRBJ2-3; perhaps TRBD1 as D (5 bases). CDR1 and CDR2 (germline): LNHDA, SQIVND (reference sequence). This CDR3 spans 13 amino acids. The V end was cut by 7 bases, the J end by 2 bases, with 10 bases between. This CDR3 is CASNNRITDTQYF. In nucleotides, the CDR3 is TGTGCCAGTAACAACAGGATCACAGATACGCAGTATTTT.

The V and J genes are TRBV9 and TRBJ1-2; 7 bases line up with TRBD1. Germline loops: CDR1 SGDLS, CDR2 YYNGEE. This CDR3 has 16 residues. The V segment lost 3 bases and the J segment 6 bases; nucleotides outside the gene matches: 14. The CDR3 region is CASSDPQGPGGHGYTF. DNA of the CDR3: TGTGCCAGCAGCGACCCCCAAGGTCCAGGGGGGCATGGCTACACCTTC.

The V gene is TRBV28, the J gene TRBJ2-1; 9 bases are a match to TRBD2. CDR3 length equals 14 residues. V was pared by 11 bases and J by 8 bases, with 13 bases of the junction left unmatched. Germline V gives CDR1 MDHEN, CDR2 SYDVKM. The CDR3 is CAGGPGLAPHEQFF. The DNA of the CDR3 is TGTGCCGGAGGACCGGGACTAGCCCCCCATGAGCAGTTCTTC.